Listed below are T cell receptor beta chains from one sample, sequenced in a study of early T cells in non-severe SARS-CoV-2 infection. TCRdb used MiXCR to reprocess the 5' RACE reads, holding one entry per CDR3 protein. The table lists tens of thousands of distinct CDR3 sequences, around 10% of them singletons. The specimen sequenced was whole blood. Every receptor here comes from an adult who was a healthcare worker with PCR-confirmed SARS-CoV-2 infection or an uninfected control (not recorded which). CDR3s include the opening cysteine and the closing phenylalanine or tryptophan. The order of the fields is CDR3 length, D gene, J gene, clone size, V gene, CDR3 DNA, CDR3 protein. The D gene is left open where the match is weak. Clone size, where shown, is once, few, many, or a class for clones that have expanded.

14 | TRBD1 | TRBJ1-2 | NA | TRBV27 | TGTGCCAGCAACTCTGAGGGACAGGGGGCGTCTTACACCTTC | CASNSEGQGASYTF
15 | NA | TRBJ1-5 | few | TRBV6-2/TRBV6-3 | TGTGCCAGCACCCCCGAGGGGAAGGGCAATCAGCCCCAGCATTTT | CASTPEGKGNQPQHF
13 | NA | TRBJ1-1 | many | TRBV15 | TGTGCCACCAGCGCTTACAGGGACCATGAAGCTTTCTTT | CATSAYRDHEAFF
14 | NA | TRBJ2-3 | many | TRBV2 | TGTGCCAGCAGTGAGGGGCCAGCCACAGATACGCAGTATTTT | CASSEGPATDTQYF
16 | NA | TRBJ2-7 | few | TRBV4-3 | TGCGCCAGCAGCCAAGACCCACAAGCATCCGGCGGCGAGCAGTACTTC | CASSQDPQASGGEQYF
18 | TRBD2 | TRBJ2-3 | many | TRBV20-1 | TGCAGTGCTAGAGAGGGGCTCCTAGCGGGAGGCCACTTAGATACGCAGTATTTT | CSAREGLLAGGHLDTQYF
13 | NA | TRBJ2-3 | many | TRBV20-1 | TGCAGTGCTAACGGTGCGGGCCCAGATACGCAGTATTTT | CSANGAGPDTQYF
14 | NA | TRBJ2-7 | NA | TRBV9 | TGTGCCAGCAGCTTAGGTAAGGGTTGGGACGAGCAGTACTTC | CASSLGKGWDEQYF
11 | NA | TRBJ1-2 | NA | TRBV7-9 | TGTGCCAGCAGCCCTAGCTGGGGTCCCACCTTC | CASSPSWGPTF
16 | TRBD1 | TRBJ1-6 | NA | TRBV2 | TGTGCCAGCAGCCTGGGACAGGGGCACAGGAATTCACCCCTCCACTTT | CASSLGQGHRNSPLHF
13 | NA | TRBJ1-4 | few | TRBV28 | TGTGCCAGCATGGGAGGTGCGAATGAAAAACTGTTTTTT | CASMGGANEKLFF
17 | NA | TRBJ1-1 | many | TRBV5-6 | TGTGCCAGCAGCTTATGGGGCAGGGACCGGCGGGAGACTGAAGCTTTCTTT | CASSLWGRDRRETEAFF
13 | TRBD1 | TRBJ2-1 | few | TRBV6-2/TRBV6-3 | TGTGCCAGCAGTTACTCGACGGACAGGATACAGTTCTTC | CASSYSTDRIQFF
14 | NA | TRBJ1-1 | NA | TRBV11-1 | TGTGCCAGCAGCCGTCTCCAGGAAAACACTGAAGCTTTCTTT | CASSRLQENTEAFF
13 | NA | TRBJ1-4 | NA | TRBV5-1 | TGCGCCAGCAGCTTTCAGGGCGCGGAAAAACTGTTTTTT | CASSFQGAEKLFF
19 | NA | TRBJ1-5 | NA | TRBV28 | TGTGCCAGCAGTTCCCTTTATTCCCCTAGGCGGGGTGGGAATCAGCCCCAGCATTTT | CASSSLYSPRRGGNQPQHF
15 | NA | TRBJ2-7 | many | TRBV5-1 | TGCGCCAGCAGCTTGTGGGGGGACAGTGCCGACGAGCAGTACTTC | CASSLWGDSADEQYF
14 | NA | TRBJ2-7 | many | TRBV7-8 | TGTGCCAGCAGCTTAGTGCCGGGGGCCTACGAGCAGTACTTC | CASSLVPGAYEQYF
14 | NA | TRBJ2-3 | few | TRBV6-2/TRBV6-3 | TGTGCCAGTCGACAGTCTCGAAGCACAGATACGCAGTATTTT | CASRQSRSTDTQYF
17 | TRBD2 | TRBJ2-1 | many | TRBV11-2 | TGTGCCAGCAGCTTAGAGCTCGGGACTAGTTTAAGCAATGAGCAGTTCTTC | CASSLELGTSLSNEQFF
15 | NA | TRBJ1-1 | many | TRBV25-1 | TGTGCCAGCAGTGAATATGACAGAATGAACACTGAAGCTTTCTTT | CASSEYDRMNTEAFF
12 | NA | TRBJ1-6 | NA | TRBV4-3 | TGCGCCAGCAGCCGAGAGAATTCACCCCTCCACTTT | CASSRENSPLHF
14 | NA | TRBJ2-7 | NA | TRBV5-6 | TGTGCCAGCAGCCCACTGGACGGTCCCTACGAGCAGTACTTC | CASSPLDGPYEQYF
14 | NA | TRBJ2-2 | few | TRBV13 | TGTGCCAGCAGCCCCAGATGGTCGGCCGGGGAGCTGTTTTTT | CASSPRWSAGELFF
15 | NA | TRBJ1-5 | many | TRBV4-3 | TGCGCCAGCAGCCAAGGAAGGGGTGGTAATCAGCCCCAGCATTTT | CASSQGRGGNQPQHF
12 | NA | TRBJ2-3 | few | TRBV4-1 | TGCGCCAGCAGCCAAGTAGAAGATACGCAGTATTTT | CASSQVEDTQYF
14 | NA | TRBJ2-7 | many | TRBV19 | TGTGCCAGTAGTCCTGAGGTGGGGTCATACGAGCAGTACTTC | CASSPEVGSYEQYF
18 | NA | TRBJ1-1 | few | TRBV29-1 | TGCAGCGTTGTCAAATTTTTCCACGGGGGTGCCATGAACACTGAAGCTTTCTTT | CSVVKFFHGGAMNTEAFF
15 | NA | TRBJ2-1 | many | TRBV6-6 | TGTGCCAGCAGTTACGGGGTAAGCTCCTACAATGAGCAGTTCTTC | CASSYGVSSYNEQFF
15 | TRBD2 | TRBJ2-1 | NA | TRBV7-2 | TGTGCCAGCAGCTCAGCGAGCGGGAGTTTAAATGAGCAGTTCTTC | CASSSASGSLNEQFF
13 | NA | TRBJ2-2 | many | TRBV6-2/TRBV6-3 | TGTGCCAGCAGTTATGCCGGCACCGGGGAGCTGTTTTTT | CASSYAGTGELFF
13 | TRBD1 | TRBJ1-1 | many | TRBV18 | TGTGCCAGCCGGACAGGGCAGGGAACTGAAGCTTTCTTT | CASRTGQGTEAFF
15 | TRBD2 | TRBJ2-3 | few | TRBV6-1 | TGTGCCAGCACAAGACTAGCGGGGCAGGAGGATACGCAGTATTTT | CASTRLAGQEDTQYF
12 | NA | TRBJ2-1 | few | TRBV29-1 | TGCAGCCCCTCGGACGGTTACAATGAGCAGTTCTTC | CSPSDGYNEQFF
19 | NA | TRBJ2-1 | many | TRBV5-4 | TGTGCCAGCAGCTTGGGGGTACCCGGGACACACGATTCATACAATGAGCAGTTCTTC | CASSLGVPGTHDSYNEQFF
15 | NA | TRBJ2-1 | many | TRBV5-6 | TGTGCCAGCAGCCCACTAGCCTGGTTGGGTGGTGAGCAGTTCTTC | CASSPLAWLGGEQFF
16 | TRBD2 | TRBJ2-1 | NA | TRBV20-1 | TGCAGTGCTAGACTTTCAACTAGCGCCACTTACAATGAGCAGTTCTTC | CSARLSTSATYNEQFF
13 | NA | TRBJ2-1 | NA | TRBV2 | TGTGCCAGCAAAGGGCCCGACTACAATGAGCAGTTCTTC | CASKGPDYNEQFF
14 | TRBD1 | TRBJ1-5 | few | TRBV7-8 | TGTGCCAGCAGTAGACAGGGCAGTTTTCAGCCCCAGCATTTT | CASSRQGSFQPQHF
15 | TRBD1 | TRBJ1-3 | many | TRBV7-2 | TGTGCCAGCAGCCTAAACAGGGGGCTTGGAAACACCATATATTTT | CASSLNRGLGNTIYF
15 | NA | TRBJ1-2 | NA | TRBV5-4 | TGTGCCAGCAGCTACGGACATAGGAATAACTATGGCTACACCTTC | CASSYGHRNNYGYTF
18 | NA | TRBJ2-1 | few | TRBV27 | TGTGCCAGCAGTCCCAAAGGTGGAGGGGGCTTATCCTACAATGAGCAGTTCTTC | CASSPKGGGGLSYNEQFF
19 | TRBD2 | TRBJ2-3 | NA | TRBV18 | TGTGCCAGCTCATCCCTCCCCGGGACTAGCGGGAGAGAGAAAGATACGCAGTATTTT | CASSSLPGTSGREKDTQYF
14 | NA | TRBJ2-7 | few | TRBV20-1 | TGCAGTGTCAAGGGGCGTGAACCCTTCTACGAGCAGTACTTC | CSVKGREPFYEQYF
15 | TRBD1 | TRBJ2-3 | many | TRBV6-5 | TGTGCCAGCAGGTCCGGGACAGGGGGAGATTATACGCAGTATTTT | CASRSGTGGDYTQYF